This entry lists 10 T cell receptor beta chains sequenced from one sample in a study of CD8 T cells in ankylosing spondylitis. These TCRs' antigens remain unknown. Via MiXCR, TCRdb re-called the 5' RACE reads, giving one row per CDR3 protein. This table holds 500,000 or so distinct CDR3 sequences, less than 6% found once. Study-level results: Blood of patients with ankylosing spondylitis appeared to be characterized by a TCR beta motif of fewer than 10 highly homologous variants.

Source material: blood, either unsorted or a sorted T cell fraction (not recorded which). All receptors derive from a male donor with ankylosing spondylitis.

This clonotype showed up many times. The chain links TRBV11-2 to TRBJ2-6, with a tentative D call TRBD1 (5 bases). This CDR3 contains 18 residues. The ends were cut back, 5 bases at V and 2 bases at J, with 19 bases in the middle. Germline V lookup: CDR1 SGHAT, CDR2 FQNNGV. The CDR3 DNA sequence: TGTGCCAGCAGCCAAAGACGACAGAAACTTGCTGGGGCCAACGTCCTGACTTTC. It encodes CASSQRRQKLAGANVLTF.

This clonotype has ten or more counts. V usage is TRBV28 and J usage is TRBJ1-2, with D maybe TRBD1 (5 bases). Germline-derived CDR1 and CDR2 are MDHEN and SYDVKM. The V end lost 3 bases, the J end lost 4 bases, and 9 bases lay between the germline ends. There are 13 residues in the CDR3. CDR3 DNA: TGTGCCAGCAGTTTCCGGGGGTTCTATGGCTACACCTTC. It encodes CASSFRGFYGYTF.

This clonotype occurred many times. This sequence joins TRBV12-3 or TRBV12-4 and TRBJ1-2; TRBD1 agrees at 7 bases. This CDR3 contains 12 residues. Trimming removed 6 bases from V and 8 bases from J; junction bases left unmatched: 6. The CDR3 DNA sequence: TGTGCCAGCAGCTGGGACAGCTCCGGCTACACCTTC. Protein: CASSWDSSGYTF.

The sample holds many counts of this clonotype. The rearrangement joins TRBV24-1 to TRBJ2-3, with a tentative D call TRBD2 (5 bases). The V end was cut by 4 bases, the J end by 8 bases, with 12 bases between. Germline CDR1 reads KGHDR; CDR2 reads SFDVKD. The CDR3 runs 13 residues. In DNA form, the CDR3 reads TGTGCCACCAGTGAGCTACTAGAGAGTACGCAGTATTTT. It yields the protein CATSELLESTQYF.

This clonotype was observed many times. The chain joins TRBV3-1 to TRBJ2-1; D is unclear. V lost 4 bases and J 9 bases, leaving 13 bases between the germline ends. The CDR3 runs to 13 residues. Germline V lookup: CDR1 LGHDT, CDR2 YNNKEL (reference sequence). CDR3 coding DNA: TGTGCCAGCAGCCGCGGACCTGCAAGTGAGCAGTTCTTC. The encoded protein is CASSRGPASEQFF.

At least ten counts were recorded for this clonotype. The chain couples TRBV12-3 or TRBV12-4 to TRBJ2-3; D ambiguous. CDR3 length: 11 amino acids. Trimming took off 2 bases at V and 7 bases at J, with 4 bases between the two ends. CDR3 nucleotides: TGTGCCAGCAGTTTAAGATATACGCAGTATTTT. It yields the protein CASSLRYTQYF.

This clonotype was detected a few times. The chain couples TRBV4-2 to TRBJ1-1; 10 bases line up with TRBD1. V gave up 3 bases and J gave up 6 bases; unmatched junction bases: 7. CDR1 and CDR2 (germline): LGHNA, YNFKEQ. This CDR3 has 15 amino acids. CDR3 protein: CASSHDRGRNAEAFF. The CDR3, as DNA: TGTGCCAGCAGCCACGACAGGGGGCGTAACGCTGAAGCTTTCTTT.

This clonotype has ten or more counts. CDR3 amino acids: CASSPEIGSYNEQFF. CDR3 in DNA: TGTGCCAGCAGTCCCGAAATAGGCTCCTACAATGAGCAGTTCTTC. The rearrangement uses TRBV28 and TRBJ2-1; no clear D. CDR1 and CDR2 (germline): MDHEN, SYDVKM. This CDR3 comprises 15 residues. With 5 bases removed from V and 0 bases from J, the gap between germline ends came to 11 bases.

This clonotype was detected ten times or more. Written as DNA, the CDR3 is TGCGCCAGCAGCCACTGGAGTCAGCCCCAGCATTTT. This translates into CASSHWSQPQHF. The rearrangement joins TRBV4-3 to TRBJ1-5, with unresolved D. Germline CDR1 and CDR2: LGHNA and YSLEER. The CDR3 contains 12 residues. V lost 3 bases and J 6 bases, leaving 6 bases between the germline ends.

Regarding this clonotype: Because it lacks the conserved phenylalanine or tryptophan at the end, this CDR3 is likely a read error. This chain uses TRBV7-6 with TRBJ2-4, with 9 bases matching TRBD2. CDR1 is SGHVS, CDR2 FNYEAQ, per germline. The V gene end was trimmed by 4 bases and the J gene end by 0 bases; junction bases not matched to a gene: 4. This CDR3 is 16 amino acids long. Here the CDR3 DNA reads TGTGCCAGCAGCTCAGCGGGGGGCCTAGCCAAAAACATTCAGTACATC. Its translation is CASSSAGGLAKNIQYI.